This T cell receptor beta chain stems from a study of cytomegalovirus exposure and HLA in healthy donors. Points on this clone: Antigen specificity is unknown.

Primers: 60 Vbeta forward and 13 Jbeta reverse. Under the authors' procedure: Later, some 75 million unique TCR beta chains were counted in an analysis, and some 10 million of them were shared. Measured with immunoSEQ multiplex PCR; TCRdb has only the in-frame clones, and not every one. V, J and clone size are those of that table, while D and trimming were read from the DNA. The sample includes 100,000 to 150,000 clones, about 68% of them seen just once. The V end was cut by 5 bases, the J end by 3 bases, with 16 bases between. Germline assignment: CDR1 LNHDA and CDR2 SQIVND (reference sequence). This CDR3 spans 15 amino acids. Overall study findings and caveats: Later analysis associated a missense DCLRE1C variant with TCR beta V- and J-gene trimming. Three of the chains that were CMV-associated were confirmed in vitro to be specific for CMV antigens. The authors judged a highly shared variant cluster likely a sequencing artifact.

Sequencing used PBMCs. The receptor was derived from a man aged 35-49 years in good health and CMV-seropositive. This sequence joins TRBV19 and TRBJ1-1; D is possibly TRBD1 (6 bases). The CDR3 coding sequence is TGTGCCAGTAGTTCCCAAGGGGGAGGGGACACTGAAGCTTTCTTT. Its protein product is CASSSQGGGDTEAFF.